Below, 13 T cell receptor beta chains from the same sample are listed, as sequenced in a study of cytomegalovirus exposure and HLA in healthy donors. Researchers ran the PCR with 60 Vbeta and 13 Jbeta primers. The repertoire was sequenced with immunoSEQ multiplex PCR; TCRdb's copy has only in-frame clones and lacks some. The sample yields roughly 100,000 clones, about 75% seen once. The sample comprised PBMCs. The receptors derive from a man between 35 and 55 years old in good health and CMV-seronegative.

This clone came up a few times. J is TRBJ1-2 and V is TRBV5-4; 7 bases map to TRBD1. CDR1 and CDR2 (germline): SGHNT, YYREEE (reference sequence). The CDR3 is 13 amino acids. V shed 2 bases, J shed 3 bases, and the junction held 1 base outside the gene matches. The CDR3 DNA is TGTGCCAGCAGCTTTGACAGGGACTATGGCTACACCTTC. It codes for CASSFDRDYGYTF. Combining the CDR3 with reference TRBV5-4 and TRBJ1-2 gives the whole variable domain ETGVTQSPTHLIKTRGQQVTLRCSSQSGHNTVSWYQQALGQGPQFIFQYYREEENGRGNFPPRFSGLQFPNYSSELNVNALELDDSALYLCASSFDRDYGYTFGSGTRLTVV.

J is TRBJ1-3 and V is TRBV4-2; 7 positions match TRBD1. V shed 4 bases, J shed 8 bases, and the junction held 14 bases outside the gene matches. This CDR3 region has 16 residues. Germline assignment: CDR1 LGHNA and CDR2 YNFKEQ. The CDR3 nucleotides are TGTGCCAGCAGCCTAAACTCAGGGGGTCGCGGAGACACCATATATTTT. This translates into CASSLNSGGRGDTIYF.

This clone was counted many times. The V and J genes are TRBV19 and TRBJ2-6; D gene ambiguous. From germline, CDR1 is LNHDA and CDR2 SQIVND (reference sequence). This CDR3 comprises 15 residues. Trimming took off 3 bases at V and 0 bases at J, with 6 bases between the two ends. The CDR3 nucleotides are TGTGCCAGTAGTATCGCGGTCTCTGGGGCCAACGTCCTGACTTTC. Its translation: CASSIAVSGANVLTF.

As for this clone: A junction end diverges from the germline sequence, so it may reflect a read error. The chain couples TRBV7-6 to TRBJ2-7; D possibly corresponds to TRBD1 (6 bases). Germline values: CDR1 SGHVS, CDR2 FNYEAQ. This CDR3 is built from 13 residues. The CDR3: CASSLGTDYGQYF. The CDR3 DNA reads TGTGCCAGCAGCTTAGGGACAGACTACGGGCAGTACTTC.

V and J are TRBV21-1 and TRBJ1-5; the table's D call, TRBD1, has no DNA check behind it. TRBV21-1 is noted as a pseudogene. The CDR3 spans 16 residues. DNA for the CDR3: TGTGCCAGCAGCAAAGAAAGTGTCAGGGGGCGTCAGCCCCAGCATTTT. The encoded protein is CASSKESVRGRQPQHF.

The chain employs TRBV7-9 and TRBJ1-1; a possible D gene is TRBD1 (6 bases). The CDR3 length is 15 residues. V lost 10 bases to trimming and J lost 4 bases, with 22 bases between them. Germline V gene lookup returns CDR1 SEHNR and CDR2 FQNEAQ (reference sequence). The CDR3 loop reads CAIEPPGVVSTEAFF. DNA for the CDR3: TGTGCCATCGAACCCCCAGGGGTCGTGAGCACTGAAGCTTTCTTT.

V usage is TRBV27 and J usage is TRBJ2-7; 8 bases agree with TRBD1. The CDR3 spans 17 residues. V gave up 2 bases and J gave up 3 bases; unmatched junction bases: 12. Germline V CDR1 and CDR2: MNHEY, SMNVEV (reference sequence). CDR3 coding DNA: TGTGCCAGCAGTTTAAGGGCAGGGGGCTACGCCTTCTACGAGCAGTACTTC. It translates to CASSLRAGGYAFYEQYF.

This rearrangement joins TRBV5-6 to TRBJ2-5, with 7 nucleotides matching TRBD2. CDR3 length: 14 amino acids. CDR1 SGHDT and CDR2 YYEEEE come from the germline V gene. Trimming took 0 bases from V and 1 from J; bases not matched to a gene: 0. The CDR3 sequence: CASSLGTSQETQYF. In DNA, the CDR3 is TGTGCCAGCAGCTTGGGGACTAGCCAAGAGACCCAGTACTTC.

This sequence joins TRBV7-9 and TRBJ2-1; the match to TRBD2 covers 10 bases. The germline V gene encodes CDR1 SEHNR and CDR2 FQNEAQ (reference sequence). This CDR3 has 15 residues. J lost 4 bases, V lost 6 bases, and 6 bases had no gene match. Here the CDR3 DNA reads TGTGCCAGCAGTTCGACTAGCGGGCAATACAATGAGCAGTTCTTC. Protein: CASSSTSGQYNEQFF.

The V gene is TRBV7-2, the J gene TRBJ2-3, with 9 bases fitting TRBD2. From germline, CDR1 is SGHTA and CDR2 FQGNSA. The V gene end was trimmed by 3 bases and the J gene end by 1 base; junction bases not matched to a gene: 2. The CDR3 runs 15 residues. The CDR3 spells CASSFKRGGTDTQYF. The CDR3 DNA sequence: TGTGCCAGCAGCTTCAAGCGGGGGGGCACAGATACGCAGTATTTT. Full variable domain (rest looked up from reference TRBV7-2 and TRBJ2-3): GAGVSQSPSNKVTEKGKDVELRCDPISGHTALYWYRQSLGQGLEFLIYFQGNSAPDKSGLPSDRFSAERTGGSVSTLTIQRTQQEDSAVYLCASSFKRGGTDTQYFGPGTRLTVL.

The chain is built from TRBV5-1 and TRBJ2-7, with D perhaps matching TRBD1 (6 bases). Germline-derived CDR1 and CDR2 are SGHRS and YFSETQ. CDR3 length: 14 amino acids. Trimming stripped 0 bases from V and 4 bases from J, with 11 bases between. The CDR3 coding sequence is TGCGCCAGCAGCTTGGAAGGGGGTAGGTACGAGCAGTACTTC. This encodes CASSLEGGRYEQYF. Full variable domain (remainder filled in from reference TRBV5-1 and TRBJ2-7): KAGVTQTPRYLIKTRGQQVTLSCSPISGHRSVSWYQQTPGQGLQFLFEYFSETQRNKGNFPGRFSGRQFSNSRSEMNVSTLELGDSALYLCASSLEGGRYEQYFGPGTRLTVT.

This sequence joins TRBV6-1 and TRBJ2-1, with a weak D call TRBD1 (5 bases). The germline V gene encodes CDR1 MNHNS and CDR2 SASEGT. Deletions cut 4 bases from V and 7 bases from J, with 11 bases between. The CDR3 has 13 amino acids. The CDR3 loop is CASSGTGLNEQFF. CDR3 in DNA: TGTGCCAGCAGTGGAACAGGTCTGAATGAGCAGTTCTTC.

This clone has just one count. V and J are TRBV11-2 and TRBJ2-2; 10 bases are a match to TRBD2. The CDR3 is 16 residues long. J gave up 6 bases and V 1 base, and 5 bases lay outside the gene matches. CDR1 is SGHAT and CDR2 is FQNNGV in the germline V gene. The CDR3 protein is CASSLVSGGASGELFF. The CDR3 coding sequence is TGTGCCAGCAGCTTAGTAAGCGGGGGGGCCTCCGGGGAGCTGTTTTTT.